This entry lists 19 T cell receptor beta chains sequenced from one sample in a study of T cells in Graves' hyperthyroidism and ophthalmopathy. Regions amplified from RNA transcripts were the TCR beta CDR3 regions. An initial round of RT-PCR targeting the TCR CDR3 relied on the HTBI primer set. Each CDR3 protein is one row after TCRdb ran MiXCR on the multiplex PCR reads. Here the sample spans about 350,000 distinct CDR3 sequences, over 15% being singletons. The sequenced material came from blood. The receptors were gathered from a woman under 30 with Graves' hyperthyroidism.

This clonotype was observed at least ten times. The chain joins TRBV6-2 or TRBV6-3 to TRBJ1-1, with a weak D call TRBD1 (6 bases). Trimming removed 5 bases at V and 7 bases at J, with 14 bases between. The germline V gene has CDR1 MNHEY and CDR2 SVGEGT. This CDR3 is 13 amino acids long. The CDR3 loop is CASSIGTRLEAFF. The CDR3 region has the DNA TGTGCCAGCAGTATTGGGACAAGACTTGAAGCTTTCTTT.

In this sample, this clonotype turned up many times. This chain uses TRBV2 with TRBJ1-5; tentatively, D is TRBD1 (5 bases). This CDR3 is 14 amino acids long. Trimming cost V 5 bases and J 0 bases, with 8 bases left between them. In germline, CDR1 is SNHLY, CDR2 FYNNEI. CDR3 sequence: CASSFDSSNQPQHF. The CDR3 DNA sequence: TGTGCCAGCAGTTTCGACAGTAGCAATCAGCCCCAGCATTTT.

This clonotype was seen repeatedly, ten times or more. This chain connects TRBV13 to TRBJ2-7; the match to TRBD2 covers 10 bases. The ends lost 4 bases at V and 6 bases at J; junction bases unmatched: 3. The CDR3 covers 13 residues. Germline CDR1 and CDR2: PRHDT and FYEKMQ (reference sequence). The CDR3 loop reads CASSSRTSGEQYF. The CDR3 coding sequence is TGTGCCAGCAGCTCCCGGACTAGCGGCGAGCAGTACTTC. The full variable domain, completed using reference TRBV13 and TRBJ2-7, is AAGVIQSPRHLIKEKRETATLKCYPIPRHDTVYWYQQGPGQDPQFLISFYEKMQSDKGSIPDRFSAQQFSDYHSELNMSSLELGDSALYFCASSSRTSGEQYFGPGTRLTVT.

This clonotype was counted many times. The rearrangement uses TRBV5-1 and TRBJ2-7; 7 nucleotides line up with TRBD1. Germline-derived CDR1 and CDR2 are SGHRS and YFSETQ. The CDR3 spans 14 residues. The V gene end was trimmed by 1 base and the J gene end by 3 bases; junction bases not matched to a gene: 4. This CDR3 reads CASSLLTGNYEQYF. The CDR3 nucleotides read TGCGCCAGCAGCTTGTTGACAGGGAACTACGAGCAGTACTTC.

This clonotype was seen at least ten times. The J gene is TRBJ2-7, the V gene TRBV28, with D perhaps TRBD1 (6 bases). In germline, CDR1 is MDHEN, CDR2 SYDVKM. Trimming left V 6 bases short and J 4 bases short, with 16 bases between. The CDR3 spans 14 residues. The CDR3, as DNA: TGTGCCAGCAGCAGCCGGGACATCTTTTACGAGCAGTACTTC. Protein product: CASSSRDIFYEQYF. Filled out from reference TRBV28 and TRBJ2-7, the complete variable domain reads DVKVTQSSRYLVKRTGEKVFLECVQDMDHENMFWYRQDPGLGLRLIYFSYDVKMKEKGDIPEGYSVSREKKERFSLILESASTNQTSMYLCASSSRDIFYEQYFGPGTRLTVT.

This clonotype was observed many times. The chain has TRBV18 and TRBJ2-7; TRBD1 might be the D (5 bases). Per germline, CDR1 KGHSH and CDR2 LQKENI. This CDR3 contains 13 residues. V was pared by 5 bases and J by 6 bases, with 14 bases between. The CDR3 DNA is TGTGCCAGCTCAGAATCAGACAGAGGCGAGCAGTACTTC. This codes for CASSESDRGEQYF.

This clonotype was observed a few times. One end of the junction does not line up with germline, which may come from a read error. This chain joins TRBV24-1 and TRBJ1-5, with TRBD1 matching 7 bases. Germline V CDR1 and CDR2: KGHDR, SFDVKD. There are 14 residues in the CDR3. The CDR3 nucleotides are TGTGCCTCCAGTGGTACAGGGGTGGGGCAGCCCCAGCATTTT. Its translation is CASSGTGVGQPQHF.

This clonotype was recorded many times. J is TRBJ1-1 and V is TRBV20-1; TRBD1 agrees at 7 bases. V dropped 3 bases and J dropped 0; count of bases not matched to a gene: 4. CDR1 is DFQATT, CDR2 SNEGSKA, per germline (reference sequence). This CDR3 is 14 amino acids long. CDR3 DNA sequence: TGCAGTGCTAGCCGGAGGGGGCTGAACACTGAAGCTTTCTTT. Its translation is CSASRRGLNTEAFF.

This clonotype was detected ten times or more. The chain recombines TRBV7-8 with TRBJ2-5; D gene uncertain. Trimming shortened V by 6 bases and J by 4 bases, and 21 bases separated the two germline ends. Germline CDR1 reads SGHVS; CDR2 reads FQNEAQ. This CDR3 comprises 16 residues. The CDR3 loop reads CASSFQNLNPGETQYF. The CDR3 DNA reads TGTGCCAGCAGTTTTCAAAACTTGAACCCCGGAGAGACCCAGTACTTC.

The table lists this clonotype with many counts. The gene calls are TRBV6-5 and TRBJ2-7; tentative D call: TRBD1 (5 bases). Germline V lookup: CDR1 MNHEY, CDR2 SVGAGI. The V end lost 1 base, the J end lost 0 bases, and 10 bases lay between the germline ends. The CDR3 has 15 residues. The CDR3, as DNA: TGTGCCAGCAGTTACTGGGGCGGTAGCTCCTACGAGCAGTACTTC. Its protein product is CASSYWGGSSYEQYF.

The chain links TRBV15 to TRBJ2-5; TRBD1 matches at 10 bases. The CDR3 loop spans 15 amino acids. Germline V gene data show CDR1 as LNHNV and CDR2 as YYDKDF (reference sequence). V shed 0 bases, J shed 4 bases, and the junction held 2 bases outside the gene matches. The CDR3 bases are TGTGCCACCAGCAGAGATCGGACAGGGGGAGAGACCCAGTACTTC. Its translation: CATSRDRTGGETQYF.

About this clonotype: A much more abundant neighbour one base away suggests this may be a read error. J is TRBJ2-2 and V is TRBV5-1; 7 nucleotides align to TRBD1. Germline CDR1 is SGHRS and CDR2 is YFSETQ. The CDR3 extends over 16 amino acids. The CDR3 is CASSLQGWSNTGELLF. CDR3 nucleotides: TGCGCCAGCAGCTTACAGGGGTGGTCGAACACCGGGGAGCTGTTGTTT.

There are many counts of this clonotype. The chain combines TRBV10-3 with TRBJ2-5; D might be TRBD1 (6 bases). CDR1 and CDR2 from the germline V gene are ENHRY and SYGVKD. The CDR3 length is 18 residues. Between the trimmed V and J ends, which lost 6 bases and 3 bases, there was a span of 26 bases. DNA of the CDR3: TGTGCCATCAGCTCGCGCTGGGCCGGCAGGGGTAACAAAGAGACCCAGTACTTC. It encodes CAISSRWAGRGNKETQYF.

This clonotype was seen many times. V and J are TRBV4-1 and TRBJ1-5, with unresolved D. The V end was cut by 1 base, the J end by 4 bases, with 8 bases between. The CDR3 runs to 14 residues. The germline CDR1 and CDR2 sequences are MGHRA and YSYEKL. CDR3: CASSQVRRNQPQHF. The DNA for the CDR3 is TGCGCCAGCAGCCAAGTAAGGCGGAATCAGCCCCAGCATTTT.

This clonotype has at least ten counts. The V and J genes are TRBV14 and TRBJ2-2; tentatively, D is TRBD1 or TRBD2 (5 bases each). Per germline, CDR1 SGHDN and CDR2 FVKESK. Trimming shortened V by 4 bases and J by 5 bases, and 20 bases separated the two germline ends. There are 17 residues in the CDR3. The CDR3 sequence is CASSRDPPGRVTGELFF. The CDR3 DNA reads TGTGCCAGCAGCCGAGATCCACCGGGGCGGGTGACCGGGGAGCTGTTTTTT. Drawing the rest from reference TRBV14 and TRBJ2-2, the complete variable domain is EAGVTQFPSHSVIEKGQTVTLRCDPISGHDNLYWYRRVMGKEIKFLLHFVKESKQDESGMPNNRFLAERTGGTYSTLKVQPAELEDSGVYFCASSRDPPGRVTGELFFGEGSRLTVL.

Many counts were recorded for this clonotype. The CDR3 sequence: CATLTGGEQYF. The CDR3 DNA sequence: TGTGCCACCCTCACAGGGGGTGAGCAGTACTTC. The chain links TRBV24-1 to TRBJ2-7; 8 nucleotides line up with TRBD1. CDR3 length equals 11 residues. Trimming at V came to 9 bases and at J to 7 bases, leaving 4 bases not matched to a gene. Germline V CDR1 and CDR2: KGHDR, SFDVKD.

In its sample, this clonotype was seen many times. The rearrangement uses TRBV10-3 and TRBJ1-2; 9 nucleotides match TRBD1. In germline, CDR1 is ENHRY, CDR2 SYGVKD. The CDR3 spans 14 residues. J lost 8 bases, V lost 4 bases, and 8 bases had no gene match. The CDR3 DNA reads as TGTGCCATCAGTGGACAGGGGGAAGGTAAAGGCTACACCTTC. Protein sequence: CAISGQGEGKGYTF.

This clonotype came up many times. A much larger clone sits a single nucleotide away, making a read error possible. The rearrangement uses TRBV2 and TRBJ2-7; D is undetermined. The V gene lost 4 bases and the J gene lost 2 bases, with 3 bases spanning the gap. The length of the CDR3 is 11 residues. CDR1 SNHLY and CDR2 FYNNEI come from the germline V gene. The CDR3 DNA reads as TGTGCCAGCAGTGCCCCCTACGAGCAGTACTTC. Protein: CASSAPYEQYF.

This clonotype was observed many times. This chain connects TRBV11-2 to TRBJ1-3; a possible D gene is TRBD1 (5 bases). The CDR3 has 15 amino acids. The germline gives CDR1 SGHAT, CDR2 FQNNGV. Trimming took 5 bases from V and 0 from J, leaving 11 bases between them. Written as DNA, the CDR3 is TGTGCCAGCAGCCGGGACGAAACCTCTGGAAACACCATATATTTT. Its protein product is CASSRDETSGNTIYF.